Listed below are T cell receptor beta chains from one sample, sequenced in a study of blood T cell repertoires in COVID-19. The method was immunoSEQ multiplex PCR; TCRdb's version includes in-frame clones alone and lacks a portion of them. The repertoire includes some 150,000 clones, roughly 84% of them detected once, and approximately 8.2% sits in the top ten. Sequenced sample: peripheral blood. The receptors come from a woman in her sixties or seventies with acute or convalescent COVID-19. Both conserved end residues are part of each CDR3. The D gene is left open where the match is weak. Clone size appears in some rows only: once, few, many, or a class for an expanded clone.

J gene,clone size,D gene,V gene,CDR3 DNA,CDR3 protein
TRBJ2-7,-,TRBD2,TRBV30,TGTGCCTGGAGTGTACCCGGCGGGGGGTCGCGGAACGAGCAGTACTTC,CAWSVPGGGSRNEQYF
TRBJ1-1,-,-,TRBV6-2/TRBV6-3,TGTGCCAGCAGTTACAAGACTAAGGCAACTGAAGCTTTCTTT,CASSYKTKATEAFF
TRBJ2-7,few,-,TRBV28,TGTGCCAGCATGTTTCCAGGGAGGTACGAGCAGTACTTC,CASMFPGRYEQYF
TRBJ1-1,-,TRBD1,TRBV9,TGTGCCAGCAGCGTAGACGGGCGGACAGGGAACACTGAAGCTTTCTTT,CASSVDGRTGNTEAFF
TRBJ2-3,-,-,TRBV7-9,TGTGCCAGCAGCTTAGGTTACACAGATACGCAGTATTTT,CASSLGYTDTQYF
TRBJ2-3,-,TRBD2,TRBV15,TGTGCCACCGGTTTACCCCCCGGGGGGGCAGGAGATACGCAGTATTTT,CATGLPPGGAGDTQYF
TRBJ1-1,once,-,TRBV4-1,TGCGCCAGCAGCCTCCAAGAGGGAGCAAAGAACACTGAAGCTTTCTTT,CASSLQEGAKNTEAFF
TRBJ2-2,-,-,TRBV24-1,TGTGCCACCAGTAGCCCCTATGACAGAACCGGGGAGCTGTTTTTT,CATSSPYDRTGELFF
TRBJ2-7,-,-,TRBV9,TGTGCCAGCAGCTTGGCGGGGAGCTCCTACGAGCAGTACTTC,CASSLAGSSYEQYF
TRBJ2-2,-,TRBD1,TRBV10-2,TGCGCCAGCAGTATGGGACAGGGGAGGCCCGGGGAGCTGTTTTTT,CASSMGQGRPGELFF
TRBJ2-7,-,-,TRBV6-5,TGTGCCAGCAGACGGGGGTCGAGCCGATACTTC,CASRRGSSRYF
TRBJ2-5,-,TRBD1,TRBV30,TGTGCCTGGAGAGATCCGGGACAGGGGTACCAAGAGACCCAGTACTTC,CAWRDPGQGYQETQYF
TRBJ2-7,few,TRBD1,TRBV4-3,TGCGCCAGCAGTCTCGACAGGGTCTACGAGCAGTACTTC,CASSLDRVYEQYF
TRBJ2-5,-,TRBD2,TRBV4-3,TGCGCCAGCAGCCAAGGAATTACGGCGGGGGGGGTTGTCGAGACCCAGTACTTC,CASSQGITAGGVVETQYF
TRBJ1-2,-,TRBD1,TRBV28,TGTGCCAGCAGTTTCCTCGGACAGGAGAACTATGGCTACACCTTC,CASSFLGQENYGYTF
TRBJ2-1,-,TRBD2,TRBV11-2,TGTGCCAGCAGCGAGCGGGGGATCTTCTTC,CASSERGIFF
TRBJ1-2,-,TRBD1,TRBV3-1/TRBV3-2,TGTGCCAGCAGCGGAAGGGGGCGGTCGGACTATGGCTACACCTTC,CASSGRGRSDYGYTF
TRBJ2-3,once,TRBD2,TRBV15,TGTGCCACCAGCAGAGATCTGGCTAGCGGGGCGGTAGATACGCAGTATTTT,CATSRDLASGAVDTQYF
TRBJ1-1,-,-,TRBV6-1,TGTGCCAGCAGCTTACAGGGTGTGAACACTGAAGCTTTCTTT,CASSLQGVNTEAFF
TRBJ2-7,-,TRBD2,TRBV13,TGTGCCAGCAGCTTACAACTGGCGGGGGGCGAGCAGTACTTC,CASSLQLAGGEQYF
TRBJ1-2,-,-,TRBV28,TGTGCCAGCAGTTTAGCCGGTCGACAGAGTTATGGCTACACCTTC,CASSLAGRQSYGYTF
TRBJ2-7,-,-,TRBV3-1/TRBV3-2,TGTGCCAGCAGCTGGCAGGGCTACGAGCAGTACTTC,CASSWQGYEQYF
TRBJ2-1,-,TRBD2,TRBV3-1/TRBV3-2,TGTGCCAGCAGGCGTAGGACTAGCGGGGGTTACTACAATGAGCAGTTCTTC,CASRRRTSGGYYNEQFF
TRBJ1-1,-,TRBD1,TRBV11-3,TGTGCCAGCAGCCGTAGACAGGGTAGCACTGAAGCTTTCTTT,CASSRRQGSTEAFF
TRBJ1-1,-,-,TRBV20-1,TGCAGTGCTAGGTTCATCACTGAAGCTTTCTTT,CSARFITEAFF
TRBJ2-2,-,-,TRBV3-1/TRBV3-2,TGTGCCAGCAGCCACAGGGCCGGGGAGCTGTTTTTT,CASSHRAGELFF
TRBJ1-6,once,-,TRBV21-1,TGTGCCAGACGCGAAACAGGGGGTCAAAAGAGCTCCTATAATTCACCCCTCCACTTT,CARRETGGQKSSYNSPLHF
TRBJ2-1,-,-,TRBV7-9,TGTGCCAGCAGCTTGTCTAGTTGGAGGAATGAGCAGTTCTTC,CASSLSSWRNEQFF
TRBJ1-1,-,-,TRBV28,TGTGCCAGCAGGTTTGACAGGTTAACTGAAGCTTTCTTT,CASRFDRLTEAFF
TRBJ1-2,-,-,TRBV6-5,TGTGCCAGCCTACAGGGTGGCGGCTACACCTTC,CASLQGGGYTF
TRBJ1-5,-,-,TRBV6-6,TGTGCCAGCAGTTATGGGTCGACTGGACAGCCCCAGCATTTT,CASSYGSTGQPQHF
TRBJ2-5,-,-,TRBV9,TGTGCCAGCAGCGTATGGCAGGGCCAAGGGGAGACCCAGTACTTC,CASSVWQGQGETQYF
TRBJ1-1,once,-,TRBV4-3,TGCGCCAGCAGACCCAGGGCTGGGAACACTGAAGCTTTCTTT,CASRPRAGNTEAFF
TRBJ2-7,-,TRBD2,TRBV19,TGTGCCAGTAGTATAGGGGGCGGACTAGCGGGGGACTACGAGCAGTACTTC,CASSIGGGLAGDYEQYF
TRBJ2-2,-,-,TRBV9,TGTGCCAGCAGCTGGGGGCAGGACACCGGGGAGCTGTTTTTT,CASSWGQDTGELFF
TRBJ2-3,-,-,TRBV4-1,TGCGCCAGCAGCAGGACAGGCCTAGCGAGGGATACGCAGTATTTT,CASSRTGLARDTQYF
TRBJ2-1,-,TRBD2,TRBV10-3,TGTGCCATCAGTGCTAACTTTCTAGCGGGGGGGCTCAATGAGCAGTTCTTC,CAISANFLAGGLNEQFF
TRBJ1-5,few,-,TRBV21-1,TGTGCCAGCAGCAAAACTCCCGGGACAGGGGCCGGAACCAATCAGCCCCAGCATTTT,CASSKTPGTGAGTNQPQHF
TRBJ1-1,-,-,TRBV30,TGTGCCTGGCGGGTCACGAACACTGAAGCTTTCTTT,CAWRVTNTEAFF
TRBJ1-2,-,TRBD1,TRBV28,TGTGCCAGCAGACCCTACGGGACAGGGCCAAGGTTGCACACCTTC,CASRPYGTGPRLHTF
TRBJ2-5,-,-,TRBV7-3,TGTGCCAGCAGCTTAAATCCAGAAGAGACCCAGTACTTC,CASSLNPEETQYF